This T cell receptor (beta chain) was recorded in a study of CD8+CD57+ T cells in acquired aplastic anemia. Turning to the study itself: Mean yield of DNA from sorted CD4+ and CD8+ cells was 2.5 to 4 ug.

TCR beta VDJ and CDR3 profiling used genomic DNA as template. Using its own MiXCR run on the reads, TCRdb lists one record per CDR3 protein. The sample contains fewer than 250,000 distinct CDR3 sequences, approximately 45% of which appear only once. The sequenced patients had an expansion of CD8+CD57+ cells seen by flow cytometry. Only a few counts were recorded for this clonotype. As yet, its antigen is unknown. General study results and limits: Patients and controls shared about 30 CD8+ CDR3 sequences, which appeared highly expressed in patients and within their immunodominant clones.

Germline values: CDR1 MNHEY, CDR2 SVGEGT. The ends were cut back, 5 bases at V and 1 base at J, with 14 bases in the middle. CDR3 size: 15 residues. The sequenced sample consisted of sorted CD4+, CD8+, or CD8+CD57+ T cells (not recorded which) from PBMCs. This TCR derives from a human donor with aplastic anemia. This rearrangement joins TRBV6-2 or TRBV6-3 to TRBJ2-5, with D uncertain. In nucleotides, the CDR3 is TGTGCCAGCAGTACCACGTGGAGCCCCCAAGAGACCCAGTACTTC. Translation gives CASSTTWSPQETQYF.